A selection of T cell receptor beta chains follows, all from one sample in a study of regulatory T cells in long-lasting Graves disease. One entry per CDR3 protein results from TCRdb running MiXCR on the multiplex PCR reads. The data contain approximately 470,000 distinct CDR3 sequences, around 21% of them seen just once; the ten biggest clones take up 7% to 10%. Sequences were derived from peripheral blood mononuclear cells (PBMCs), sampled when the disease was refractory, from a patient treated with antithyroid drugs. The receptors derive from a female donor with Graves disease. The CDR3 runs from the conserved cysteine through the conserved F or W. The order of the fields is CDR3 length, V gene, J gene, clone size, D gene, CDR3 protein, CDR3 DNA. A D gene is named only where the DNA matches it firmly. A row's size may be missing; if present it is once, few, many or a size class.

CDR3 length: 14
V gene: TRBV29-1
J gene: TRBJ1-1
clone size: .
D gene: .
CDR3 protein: CSGRRIGGPGEAFF
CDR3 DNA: TGCAGCGGGAGGCGGATCGGAGGACCGGGTGAAGCTTTCTTT

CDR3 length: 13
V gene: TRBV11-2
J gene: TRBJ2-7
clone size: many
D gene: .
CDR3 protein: CASSLDFAYEQYF
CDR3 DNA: TGTGCCAGCAGCTTAGATTTTGCCTACGAGCAGTACTTC

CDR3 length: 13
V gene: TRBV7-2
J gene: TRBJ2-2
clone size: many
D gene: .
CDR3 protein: CASSLDHFGELFF
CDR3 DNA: TGTGCCAGCAGCTTAGATCACTTCGGGGAGCTGTTTTTT

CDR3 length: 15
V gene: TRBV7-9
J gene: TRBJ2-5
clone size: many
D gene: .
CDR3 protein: CASSYLAEGGETQYF
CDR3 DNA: TGTGCCAGCAGCTACTTAGCTGAGGGAGGAGAGACCCAGTACTTC

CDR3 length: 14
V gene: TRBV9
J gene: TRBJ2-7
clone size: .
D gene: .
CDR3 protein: CASSATPDSYEQYF
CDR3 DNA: TGTGCCAGCAGCGCGACTCCAGACTCCTACGAGCAGTACTTC

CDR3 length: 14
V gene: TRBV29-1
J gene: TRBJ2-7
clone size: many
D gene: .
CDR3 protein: CSVTLPTVSYEQYF
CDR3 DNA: TGCAGCGTTACCCTCCCGACGGTATCCTACGAGCAGTACTTC

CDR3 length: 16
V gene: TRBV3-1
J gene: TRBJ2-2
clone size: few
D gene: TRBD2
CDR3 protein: CASSHFLAGDTGELFF
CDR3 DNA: TGTGCCAGCAGCCACTTCCTAGCGGGAGACACCGGGGAGCTGTTTTTT

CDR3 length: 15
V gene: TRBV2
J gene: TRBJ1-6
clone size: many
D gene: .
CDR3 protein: CASSLRRTENSPLHF
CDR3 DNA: TGTGCCAGCAGTCTAAGGAGGACAGAGAATTCACCCCTCCACTTT

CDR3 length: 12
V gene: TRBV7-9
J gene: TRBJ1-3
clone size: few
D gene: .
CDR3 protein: CASSRSDPTIYF
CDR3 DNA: TGTGCCAGCAGCCGGAGCGACCCAACCATATATTTT

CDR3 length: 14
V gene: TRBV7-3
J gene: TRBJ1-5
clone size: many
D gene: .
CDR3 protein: CASSSGTLTRSQHF
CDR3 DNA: TGTGCCAGCAGCTCCGGGACACTGACCAGGTCCCAGCATTTT

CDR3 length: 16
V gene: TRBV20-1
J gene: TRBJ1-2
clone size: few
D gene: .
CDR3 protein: CSARDRLKGSNYGYTF
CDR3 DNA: TGCAGTGCTAGAGATCGTCTGAAAGGGAGCAACTATGGCTACACCTTC

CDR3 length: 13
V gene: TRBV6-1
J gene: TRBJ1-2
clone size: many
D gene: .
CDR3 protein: CASSRTEKSGYTF
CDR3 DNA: TGTGCCAGCAGCCGGACCGAAAAGAGTGGCTACACCTTC

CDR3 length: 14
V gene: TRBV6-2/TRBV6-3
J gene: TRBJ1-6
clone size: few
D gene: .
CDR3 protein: CASSGSVYNSPLHF
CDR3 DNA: TGTGCCAGCAGTGGCAGTGTCTACAATTCACCCCTCCACTTT

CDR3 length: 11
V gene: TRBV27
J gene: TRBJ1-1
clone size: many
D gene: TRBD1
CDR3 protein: CASSHGQGAFF
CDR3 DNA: TGTGCCAGCAGCCACGGACAGGGAGCTTTCTTT

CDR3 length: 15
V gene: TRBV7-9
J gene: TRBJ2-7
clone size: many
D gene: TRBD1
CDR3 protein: CASSTRQGPSYEQYF
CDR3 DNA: TGTGCCAGCAGCACCCGACAGGGACCCTCGTACGAGCAGTACTTC

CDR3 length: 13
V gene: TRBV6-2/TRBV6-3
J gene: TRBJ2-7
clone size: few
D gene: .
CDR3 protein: CASMDLPIYEQYF
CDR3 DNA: TGTGCCAGCATGGATCTCCCGATATACGAGCAGTACTTC

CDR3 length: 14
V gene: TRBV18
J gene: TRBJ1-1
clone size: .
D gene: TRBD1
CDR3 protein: CASSPGTGVAEAFF
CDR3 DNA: TGTGCCAGCTCACCGGGGACAGGGGTCGCTGAAGCTTTCTTT

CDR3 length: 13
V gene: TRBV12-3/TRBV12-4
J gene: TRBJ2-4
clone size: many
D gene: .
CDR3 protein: CASSLVPDVRPYF
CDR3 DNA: TGTGCCAGCAGTTTAGTCCCGGACGTTAGGCCGTACTTC

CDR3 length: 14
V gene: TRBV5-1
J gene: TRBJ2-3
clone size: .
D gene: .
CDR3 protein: CASIPTALPDTQYF
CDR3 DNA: TGCGCCAGCATACCCACCGCGTTACCAGATACGCAGTATTTT

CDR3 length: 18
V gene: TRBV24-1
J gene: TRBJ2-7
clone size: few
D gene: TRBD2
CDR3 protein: CATSDRRAASGTAYEQYF
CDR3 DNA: TGTGCCACCAGTGATCGAAGGGCGGCTAGCGGGACAGCCTACGAGCAGTACTTC

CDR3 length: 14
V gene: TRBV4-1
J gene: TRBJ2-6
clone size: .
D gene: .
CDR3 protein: CASLETPGANVLTF
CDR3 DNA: TGCGCCAGCCTCGAAACTCCCGGGGCCAACGTCCTGACTTTC

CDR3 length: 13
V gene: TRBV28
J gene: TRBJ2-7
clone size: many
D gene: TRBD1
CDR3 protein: CASTRQGTYEQYF
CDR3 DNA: TGTGCCAGCACCAGACAGGGTACCTACGAGCAGTACTTC

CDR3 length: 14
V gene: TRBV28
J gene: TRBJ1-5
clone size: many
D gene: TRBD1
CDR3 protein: CASRLTGEGQPQHF
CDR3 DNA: TGTGCCAGCAGACTGACAGGGGAAGGTCAGCCCCAGCATTTT

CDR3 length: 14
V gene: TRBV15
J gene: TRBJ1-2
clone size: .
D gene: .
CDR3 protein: CATSGSAGDYGYTF
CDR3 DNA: TGTGCCACCAGCGGCTCAGCAGGGGACTATGGCTACACCTTC

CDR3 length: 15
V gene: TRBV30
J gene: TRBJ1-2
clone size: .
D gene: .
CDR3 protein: CACLGVAGIGYGYTF
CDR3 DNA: TGTGCCTGTCTGGGTGTGGCAGGGATTGGCTATGGCTACACCTTC

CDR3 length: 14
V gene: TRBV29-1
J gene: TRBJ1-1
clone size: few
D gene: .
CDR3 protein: CSVEGGNGNTEAFF
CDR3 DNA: TGCAGCGTTGAGGGGGGGAACGGGAACACTGAAGCTTTCTTT

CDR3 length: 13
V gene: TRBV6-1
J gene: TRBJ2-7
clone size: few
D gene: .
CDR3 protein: CASSRRVSYEQYF
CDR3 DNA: TGTGCCAGCTCTAGGCGGGTCTCCTACGAGCAGTACTTC

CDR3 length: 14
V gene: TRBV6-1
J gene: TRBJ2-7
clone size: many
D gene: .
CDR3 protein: CASSAIMSSYEQYF
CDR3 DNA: TGTGCCAGCAGTGCCATTATGAGCTCCTACGAGCAGTACTTC

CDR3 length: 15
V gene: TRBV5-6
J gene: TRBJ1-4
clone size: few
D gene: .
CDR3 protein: CASSRRGALNEKLFF
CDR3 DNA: TGTGCCAGCAGCCGGCGGGGGGCCCTTAATGAAAAACTGTTTTTT

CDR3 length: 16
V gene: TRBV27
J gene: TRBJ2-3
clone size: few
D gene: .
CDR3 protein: CASSLGWTKSTDTQYF
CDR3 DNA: TGTGCCAGCAGTTTGGGCTGGACTAAAAGCACAGATACGCAGTATTTT

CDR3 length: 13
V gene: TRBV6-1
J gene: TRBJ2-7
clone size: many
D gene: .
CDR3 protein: CASSITVGSEQYF
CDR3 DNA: TGTGCCAGCAGCATCACGGTGGGATCCGAGCAGTACTTC

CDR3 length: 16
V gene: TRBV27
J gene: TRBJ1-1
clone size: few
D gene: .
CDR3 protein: CASSLWAGPMNTEAFF
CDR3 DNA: TGTGCCAGCAGTTTATGGGCAGGGCCGATGAACACTGAAGCTTTCTTT

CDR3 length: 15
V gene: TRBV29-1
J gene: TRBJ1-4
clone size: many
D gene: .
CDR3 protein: CSAPATGATNEKLFF
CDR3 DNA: TGCAGCGCCCCCGCCACGGGGGCAACTAATGAAAAACTGTTTTTT

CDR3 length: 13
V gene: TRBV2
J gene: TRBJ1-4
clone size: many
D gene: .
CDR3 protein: CASGRDHNEKLFF
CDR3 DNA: TGTGCCAGCGGGAGGGACCATAATGAAAAACTGTTTTTT

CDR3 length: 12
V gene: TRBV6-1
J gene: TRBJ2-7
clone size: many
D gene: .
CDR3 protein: CASSELGYEQYF
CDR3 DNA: TGTGCCAGCAGTGAACTGGGTTACGAGCAGTACTTC

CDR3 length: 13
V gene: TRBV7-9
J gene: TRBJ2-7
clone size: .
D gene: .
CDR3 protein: CASSLGGPSEQYF
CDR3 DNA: TGTGCCAGCAGCTTAGGGGGGCCCAGCGAGCAGTACTTC

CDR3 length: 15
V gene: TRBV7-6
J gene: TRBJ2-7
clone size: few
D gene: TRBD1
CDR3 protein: CASSEPGQGGLVQYF
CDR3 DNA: TGTGCCAGCAGCGAGCCGGGACAGGGTGGGCTGGTGCAGTACTTC

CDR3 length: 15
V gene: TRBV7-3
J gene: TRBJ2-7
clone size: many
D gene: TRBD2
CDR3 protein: CASSLYPAGAYEQYF
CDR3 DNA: TGTGCCAGCAGCTTATATCCAGCGGGGGCCTACGAGCAGTACTTC

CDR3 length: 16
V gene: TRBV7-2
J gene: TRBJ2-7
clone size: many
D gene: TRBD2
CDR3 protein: CASSLASREISYEQYF
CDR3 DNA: TGTGCCAGCAGCTTAGCTTCGCGGGAGATATCCTACGAGCAGTACTTC

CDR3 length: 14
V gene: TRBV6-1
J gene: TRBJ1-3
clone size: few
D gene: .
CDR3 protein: CASSESQSGNTIYF
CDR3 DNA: TGTGCCAGCAGTGAATCCCAATCTGGAAACACCATATATTTT

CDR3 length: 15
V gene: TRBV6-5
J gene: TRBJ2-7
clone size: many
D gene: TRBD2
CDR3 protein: CASSYRGTSTYEQYF
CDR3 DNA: TGTGCCAGCAGTTACCGGGGGACTAGCACCTACGAGCAGTACTTC

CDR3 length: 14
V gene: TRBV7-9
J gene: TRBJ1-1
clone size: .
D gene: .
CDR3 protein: CASSAIILNTEAFF
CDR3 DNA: TGTGCCAGCAGCGCTATTATATTGAACACTGAAGCTTTCTTT

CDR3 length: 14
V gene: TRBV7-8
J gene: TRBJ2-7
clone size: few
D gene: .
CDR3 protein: CASSYLTGQYEQYF
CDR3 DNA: TGTGCCAGCAGCTATCTGACTGGCCAGTACGAGCAGTACTTC

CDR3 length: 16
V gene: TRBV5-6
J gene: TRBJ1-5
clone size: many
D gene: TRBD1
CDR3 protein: CASSLEAGGAHQPQHF
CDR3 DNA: TGTGCCAGCAGCTTGGAGGCAGGGGGGGCACATCAGCCCCAGCATTTT